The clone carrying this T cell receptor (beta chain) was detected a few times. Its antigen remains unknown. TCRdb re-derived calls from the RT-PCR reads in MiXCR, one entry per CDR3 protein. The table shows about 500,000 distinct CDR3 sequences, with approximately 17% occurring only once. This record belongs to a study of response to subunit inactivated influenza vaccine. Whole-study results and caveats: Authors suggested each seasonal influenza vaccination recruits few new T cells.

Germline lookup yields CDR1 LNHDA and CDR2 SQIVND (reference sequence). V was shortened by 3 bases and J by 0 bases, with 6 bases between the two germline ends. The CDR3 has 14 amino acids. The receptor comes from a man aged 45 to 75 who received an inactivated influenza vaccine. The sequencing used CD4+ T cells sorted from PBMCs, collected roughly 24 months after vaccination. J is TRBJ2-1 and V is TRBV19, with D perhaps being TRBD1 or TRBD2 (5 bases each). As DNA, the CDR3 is TGTGCCAGTAGTATCGGGACCTCCTACAATGAGCAGTTCTTC. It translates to CASSIGTSYNEQFF.